This TCR beta chain was sequenced in a study of blood T cells in healthy people across ages. Whole-study findings and limits: Higher diversity and more naive CD4+ cells were features of long-lived donors, compared to aged donors.

Trimming cost V 5 bases and J 10 bases, with 12 bases left between them. Per germline, CDR1 MGHDK and CDR2 SYGVNS. The CDR3 loop spans 11 amino acids. The second PCR ran 7 to 11 cycles with a sample-barcoded 5' primer and J-beta primers. TCRdb called the 5' RACE reads again in MiXCR, with one record for every CDR3 protein. Counted here are 790,000 or so distinct CDR3 sequences, more than 50% occurring once; the ten biggest clones make up 20% to 30%. About this clonotype itself: The antigen is undetermined.

Extractions gave at least 5.5 micrograms of total RNA per sample. The rearrangement joins TRBV25-1 to TRBJ2-7; D unclear. The sequence came from a middle-aged man in good health. Sequences were obtained from blood. The CDR3 spells CASSNPKGQYF. CDR3 sequence (DNA): TGTGCCAGCAGTAACCCCAAGGGCCAGTACTTC.